Each of the 29 T cell receptor beta chains below was sequenced from the same sample in a study of read filtering for tumor transcriptome and immune sequencing. The library was built from roughly 400 ng RNA with molecular barcoded adaptors for alpha/delta and beta/gamma chains. From the reads, TCRdb called clonotypes with MiXCR, one entry per CDR3 protein. Of over 35,000 distinct CDR3 sequences listed, about 10% are singletons. Sequencing was carried out using a population of CD138-negative cells sorted from bone marrow. These receptors came from a donor aged 40 or older with multiple myeloma.

This clonotype was seen repeatedly, ten times or more. The V gene is TRBV10-2, the J gene TRBJ1-1; D gene uncertain. Trimming took 5 bases from V and 0 from J, leaving 7 bases between them. The length of the CDR3 is 13 residues. From germline, CDR1 is WSHSY and CDR2 SAAADI. The CDR3 DNA sequence: TGCGCCAGCAGTAGGAACTTGAACACTGAAGCTTTCTTT. This translates into CASSRNLNTEAFF.

This clonotype turned up a few times. With a much larger clone just one base away, this may be a read error. This chain links TRBV3-1 with TRBJ2-5, with no clear D. The germline gives CDR1 LGHDT, CDR2 YNNKEL (reference sequence). CDR3 size: 10 residues. V gave up 7 bases and J gave up 5 bases, with 5 bases separating them. CDR3 sequence reads: CASTRETQYF. For the CDR3, the DNA is TGTGCCAGCACCCGGGAGACCCAGTACTTC.

This clonotype appeared a few times. A read error is possible here, since a much larger clone lies one base away. This chain joins TRBV18 and TRBJ2-1; D is undetermined. The germline CDR1 and CDR2 sequences are KGHSH and LQKENI. The CDR3 length is 14 residues. The DNA for the CDR3 is TGTGCCAGCCCACCTTTTTCGGCAGACAATGAGCAGTTCTTC. Residues: CASPPFSADNEQFF.

This clonotype was found a few times. V gene TRBV20-1 combines with J gene TRBJ2-5; D is uncertain. This CDR3 comprises 12 residues. Trimming cost V 7 bases and J 1 base, with 10 bases left between them. In germline, CDR1 is DFQATT, CDR2 SNEGSKA (reference sequence). CDR3 in amino acids: CSVYGSQETQYF. DNA of the CDR3: TGCAGTGTGTATGGCAGCCAAGAGACCCAGTACTTC.

Details on this clonotype: A read error may be the cause here, since a much bigger clone is one base away. The chain has TRBV6-6 and TRBJ2-3; the D gene is possibly TRBD2 (6 bases). Germline lookup yields CDR1 MNHNY and CDR2 SVGAGI (reference sequence). This CDR3 contains 14 residues. Here the CDR3 reads CTSAGSGLTDTQYF. The CDR3 region has the DNA TGTACCAGCGCCGGGAGCGGTCTGACGGATACGCAGTATTTT.

Ten or more counts support this clonotype. CDR3 region: CSARHVNGELFF. CDR3 bases: TGCAGTGCTAGACATGTGAACGGGGAGCTGTTTTTT. V gene TRBV20-1 combines with J gene TRBJ2-2; no reliable D call. The CDR3 is made up of 12 amino acids. Germline assignment: CDR1 DFQATT and CDR2 SNEGSKA (reference sequence). V gave up 2 bases and J gave up 7 bases, with 8 bases separating them.

This clonotype is medium-sized. This chain connects TRBV29-1 to TRBJ2-1; the match to TRBD2 covers 7 bases. With V trimmed by 3 bases and J by 0 bases, 5 bases remained unmatched. This CDR3 spans 15 amino acids. Germline CDR1 reads SQVTM; CDR2 reads ANQGSEA. The CDR3 sequence: CSVEGGGNSYNEQFF. Written as DNA, the CDR3 is TGCAGCGTTGAGGGCGGGGGAAACTCCTACAATGAGCAGTTCTTC.

This clonotype was detected many times. The rearrangement joins TRBV7-8 to TRBJ2-3, with D possibly matching TRBD1 (6 bases). V was cut by 6 bases and J by 1 base, with 20 bases left in between. This CDR3 is 17 amino acids long. The V gene's germline CDR1 is SGHVS and CDR2 FQNEAQ. The CDR3, as DNA: TGTGCCAGCAGGGACGATCTCAGGGGCTACGGCACAGATACGCAGTATTTT. Residues: CASRDDLRGYGTDTQYF.

The chain employs TRBV20-1 and TRBJ1-5, with 9 bases fitting TRBD1. Germline V lookup: CDR1 DFQATT, CDR2 SNEGSKA (reference sequence). CDR3 size: 17 residues. Germline trimming cut 5 bases from V and 7 bases from J; bases unmatched to any gene: 18. DNA of the CDR3: TGCAGTGCTTCCCCTGAGGGACAGGGTATAAGTGGGCAGCCCCAGCATTTT. The encoded protein is CSASPEGQGISGQPQHF.

This clonotype came up many times. The chain is built from TRBV19 and TRBJ2-2; 8 nucleotides agree with TRBD1. The CDR3 has 16 amino acids. CDR1 is LNHDA, CDR2 SQIVND, per germline (reference sequence). V lost 1 base and J lost 3; bases outside the gene matches: 4. This CDR3 is CASSIVPGGYTGELFF. CDR3 sequence (DNA): TGTGCCAGTAGTATAGTCCCAGGGGGCTACACCGGGGAGCTGTTTTTT.

Many counts were recorded for this clonotype. J is TRBJ1-1 and V is TRBV7-8; 8 nucleotides agree with TRBD1. Germline values: CDR1 SGHVS, CDR2 FQNEAQ. The CDR3 spans 16 residues. V dropped 2 bases and J dropped 5; count of bases not matched to a gene: 10. The CDR3 sequence: CASSLRGQGARTEAFF. As DNA, the CDR3 is TGTGCCAGCAGCTTAAGGGGGCAGGGGGCCCGGACTGAAGCTTTCTTT.

This chain links TRBV6-1 with TRBJ2-7; 8 bases map to TRBD1. The V gene's germline CDR1 is MNHNS and CDR2 SASEGT. The CDR3 consists of 14 residues. The V and J ends lost 6 bases and 6 bases, in that order; junction bases with no gene match: 10. The CDR3 DNA reads TGTGCCAGCAGCCTACAGGGGGAGTCGGGCGAGCAGTACTTC. Translated, it gives CASSLQGESGEQYF.

This clonotype was counted at least ten times. This chain joins TRBV5-1 and TRBJ1-5; no definite D call. CDR1 is SGHRS and CDR2 is YFSETQ in the germline V gene. The ends were cut back, 4 bases at V and 0 bases at J, with 11 bases in the middle. CDR3 length: 15 amino acids. CDR3 nucleotide sequence: TGCGCCAGCAGCCTCGGTACCTATAGCAATCAGCCCCAGCATTTT. It codes for CASSLGTYSNQPQHF.

The chain has TRBV24-1 and TRBJ2-2; TRBD1 is a possible D gene (6 bases). V lost 3 bases, J lost 5 bases, and 9 bases lay in between. Germline V gene lookup returns CDR1 KGHDR and CDR2 SFDVKD. The CDR3 loop spans 14 amino acids. The CDR3 loop reads CATSDLTGTGELFF. DNA for the CDR3: TGTGCCACCAGTGATCTCACAGGGACCGGGGAGCTGTTTTTT.

This clonotype was found many times. The rearrangement uses TRBV5-1 and TRBJ2-7; TRBD1 agrees at 7 bases. V shed 1 base and J 6 bases; nucleotides not matched to a gene: 10. The CDR3 is 15 amino acids. The germline CDR1 and CDR2 sequences are SGHRS and YFSETQ. In DNA, the CDR3 is TGCGCCAGCAGCTTGTTACGGACAGGTGGGGGCGAGCAGTACTTC. Protein: CASSLLRTGGGEQYF.

This clonotype has a handful of counts. This chain uses TRBV7-9 with TRBJ2-7; D is undetermined. The CDR3 totals 12 residues. Deletions cut 6 bases from V and 6 bases from J, with 12 bases between. Looked up from germline, CDR1 is SEHNR and CDR2 is FQNEAQ (reference sequence). Here the CDR3 reads CASRVLGSEQYF. CDR3 DNA: TGTGCCAGCAGGGTCCTGGGAAGCGAGCAGTACTTC.

This clonotype occurred a few times. The chain links TRBV20-1 to TRBJ2-7, with 10 nucleotides matching TRBD1. Germline values: CDR1 DFQATT, CDR2 SNEGSKA (reference sequence). The CDR3 loop spans 15 amino acids. V trimming: 6 bases; J trimming: 2 bases; junction bases outside the gene matches: 10. The chain's CDR3 is CSASGGQGKTYEQYF. The CDR3 DNA reads TGCAGTGCCAGTGGGGGACAGGGGAAGACCTACGAGCAGTACTTC.

This clonotype was seen repeatedly, ten times or more. The chain carries TRBV11-2 and TRBJ2-4; 9 nucleotides align to TRBD1. Per germline, CDR1 SGHAT and CDR2 FQNNGV. CDR3 length: 18 residues. V lost 0 bases to trimming and J lost 5 bases; unmatched junction nucleotides: 11. CDR3 in DNA: TGTGCCAGCAGCTTAGATTTAGGAACAGGGGGCTTGCAAAACATTCAGTACTTC. Translation gives CASSLDLGTGGLQNIQYF.

This clonotype was seen many times. The V gene is TRBV12-3 or TRBV12-4, the J gene TRBJ1-1; D gene uncertain. The CDR3 runs 12 residues. V shed 1 base and J shed 12 bases, with 12 bases lying between them. CDR3 sequence reads: CASSLGPESTFF. CDR3 DNA sequence: TGTGCCAGCAGTTTAGGGCCCGAGTCAACTTTCTTT.

This clonotype appeared many times. The chain has TRBV10-3 and TRBJ2-5; the D is unclear. The CDR3 runs to 14 residues. Trimming cost V 3 bases and J 2 bases, with 10 bases left between them. Germline CDR1 is ENHRY and CDR2 is SYGVKD. CDR3 nucleotide sequence: TGTGCCATCAGTGACGGGCTACAACAAGAGACCCAGTACTTC. Translating gives CAISDGLQQETQYF.

Only a few counts were recorded for this clonotype. This sequence may be a read error, since a much larger clone differs from it by one base. This sequence joins TRBV20-1 and TRBJ1-1; the D gene is possibly TRBD1 (6 bases). The CDR3 spans 13 residues. The germline CDR1 and CDR2 sequences are DFQATT and SNEGSKA (reference sequence). The CDR3 region is CCARPRGGREAFF. CDR3 nucleotides: TGCTGTGCTAGACCTCGGGGGGGGCGGGAAGCTTTCTTT.

This clonotype was seen at least ten times. The CDR3 DNA follows: TGCAGTGCTCTTCGGGGCAATCAGCCCCAGCATTTT. This gives the protein CSALRGNQPQHF. V usage is TRBV20-1 and J usage is TRBJ1-5, with unresolved D. Germline V gives CDR1 DFQATT, CDR2 SNEGSKA (reference sequence). This CDR3 is built from 12 residues. Trimming removed 5 bases at V and 2 bases at J, with 7 bases between.

This clonotype was counted at least ten times. V gene TRBV20-1 combines with J gene TRBJ1-1, with D hard to call. The V end was cut by 6 bases, the J end by 1 base, with 12 bases between. Germline values: CDR1 DFQATT, CDR2 SNEGSKA (reference sequence). CDR3 length: 13 amino acids. CDR3 bases: TGCAGTGCCACAGAAGGTGGGAACACTGAAGCTTTCTTT. Protein sequence: CSATEGGNTEAFF.

As for this clonotype: A read error may produce the germline difference seen at one junction end. J is TRBJ2-1 and V is TRBV14, with TRBD1 identical over 11 bases. From germline, CDR1 is SGHDN and CDR2 FVKESK. This CDR3 spans 17 amino acids. CDR3 in amino acids: CASSLLPGQGVHNEQLF. In DNA form, the CDR3 reads TGTGCCAGCAGCCTGTTGCCGGGACAGGGGGTCCACAATGAGCAGCTCTTC.

In this sample, this clonotype turned up many times. CDR3 sequence reads: CASTLGETQYF. CDR3 sequence (DNA): TGTGCCAGCACCCTGGGAGAGACCCAGTACTTC. The chain uses TRBV6-6 and TRBJ2-5; D is ambiguous. The V gene lost 7 bases and the J gene lost 4 bases, with 7 bases spanning the gap. Germline V gene sequence: CDR1 MNHNY, CDR2 SVGAGI (reference sequence). The CDR3 contains 11 residues.

This clonotype was counted ten times or more. The rearrangement uses TRBV7-2 and TRBJ2-1; 10 positions match TRBD2. The J segment lost 6 bases and the V segment lost 2 bases, leaving 4 bases of the junction unmatched. Germline values: CDR1 SGHTA, CDR2 FQGNSA. The CDR3 is made up of 15 amino acids. This CDR3 reads CASSLRLAGANEQFF. CDR3 coding DNA: TGTGCCAGCAGCTTAAGGCTAGCGGGGGCCAATGAGCAGTTCTTC.

This clonotype has ten or more counts. V is TRBV5-1 and J is TRBJ2-7; D unclear. The V and J ends lost 0 bases and 3 bases respectively, with 7 bases between them. The CDR3 consists of 13 residues. Per germline, CDR1 SGHRS and CDR2 YFSETQ. CDR3 loop: CASSLVSDYEQYF. DNA of the CDR3: TGCGCCAGCAGCTTGGTTTCCGACTACGAGCAGTACTTC.

Many counts were recorded for this clonotype. This CDR3 is CASRRIGRGHSYNEQFF. CDR3 sequence (DNA): TGTGCCAGCCGTAGAATTGGACGAGGCCACTCCTACAATGAGCAGTTCTTC. The V gene is TRBV7-9, the J gene TRBJ2-1; D not resolved. Germline values: CDR1 SEHNR, CDR2 FQNEAQ (reference sequence). The CDR3 contains 17 residues. V lost 8 bases and J 0 bases, leaving 20 bases between the germline ends.

This clonotype was picked up many times. J is TRBJ2-7 and V is TRBV3-1; D is perhaps TRBD2 (5 bases). V was shortened by 9 bases and J by 4 bases, with 16 bases between the two germline ends. CDR3 length: 13 residues. Germline-derived CDR1 and CDR2 are LGHDT and YNNKEL (reference sequence). The CDR3 protein is CASQDTGEYEQYF. The DNA of the CDR3 is TGTGCCAGTCAAGATACCGGGGAGTACGAGCAGTACTTC.